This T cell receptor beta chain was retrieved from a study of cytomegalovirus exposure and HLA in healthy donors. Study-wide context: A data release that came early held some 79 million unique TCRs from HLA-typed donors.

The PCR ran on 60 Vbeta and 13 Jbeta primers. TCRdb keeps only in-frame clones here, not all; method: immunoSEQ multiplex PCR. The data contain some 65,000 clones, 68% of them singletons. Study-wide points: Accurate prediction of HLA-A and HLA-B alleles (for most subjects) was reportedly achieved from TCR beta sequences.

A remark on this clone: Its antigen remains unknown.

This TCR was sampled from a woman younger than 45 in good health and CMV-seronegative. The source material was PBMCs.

In DNA form, the CDR3 reads TGTGCCAGCAAACAGAGCACAGATACGCAGTATTTT. Translated, it gives CASKQSTDTQYF. V usage is TRBV28 and J usage is TRBJ2-3; D gene unclear. Trimming removed 7 bases from V and 0 bases from J, with 5 bases in between. The CDR3 loop spans 12 amino acids. Per germline, CDR1 MDHEN and CDR2 SYDVKM.